This TCR beta chain was sequenced for a study of blood T cells in healthy people across ages. Whole-study findings and limits: Relative to aged donors, long-lived donors carried more naive CD4+ cells and displayed higher diversity. Calculation of diversity from one million T cells yielded estimates considered to be underestimates.

From germline, CDR1 is SGHTA and CDR2 FQGNSA. CDR3 length: 13 amino acids. In the case of this clonotype: Its antigen is unidentified. At one of its ends the junction is not consistent with the germline gene, which may arise from a read error.

PCR was performed a second time for about 7 to 11 cycles using a sample-barcoded 5' primer and a J-beta primer mix. MiXCR was run by TCRdb on the 5' RACE reads, yielding one entry per CDR3 protein. The profile shows around 800,000 distinct CDR3 sequences, around two thirds of them singletons. Specimen: blood. The chain combines TRBV7-2 with TRBJ1-6; D remains unclear. This receptor was taken from a man aged 25 to 40 in good health. CDR3 coding DNA: TGTGCCAGCAGCCCCCCTCGGGCTTCAGCCCTCCACTTT. The encoded protein is CASSPPRASALHF.